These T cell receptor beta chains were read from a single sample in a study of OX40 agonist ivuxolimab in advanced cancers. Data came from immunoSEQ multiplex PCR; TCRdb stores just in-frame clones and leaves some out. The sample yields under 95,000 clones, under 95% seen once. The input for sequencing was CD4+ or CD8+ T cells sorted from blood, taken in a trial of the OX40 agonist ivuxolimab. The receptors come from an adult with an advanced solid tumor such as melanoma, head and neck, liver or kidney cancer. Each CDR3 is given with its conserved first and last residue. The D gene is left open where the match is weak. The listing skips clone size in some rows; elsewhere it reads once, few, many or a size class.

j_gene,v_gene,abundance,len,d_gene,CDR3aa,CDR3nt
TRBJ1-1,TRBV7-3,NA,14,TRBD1,CASSVTGGNTEAFF,TGTGCCAGCAGCGTGACAGGGGGGAACACTGAAGCTTTCTTT
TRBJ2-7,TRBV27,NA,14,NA,CASSLAGFTYEQYF,TGTGCCAGCAGTTTGGCAGGGTTCACCTACGAGCAGTACTTC
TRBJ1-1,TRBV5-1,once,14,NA,CASSLGQVNTEAFF,TGCGCCAGCAGCTTGGGACAGGTGAACACTGAAGCTTTCTTT
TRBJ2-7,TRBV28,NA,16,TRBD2,CASSHTSGGPTYEQYF,TGTGCCAGCAGTCACACTAGCGGGGGCCCTACCTACGAGCAGTACTTC
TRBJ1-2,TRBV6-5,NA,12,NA,CASSLTSGGYTF,TGTGCCAGCAGCCTTACATCGGGGGGCTACACCTTC
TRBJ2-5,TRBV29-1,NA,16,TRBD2,CSVEGPAGAHQETQYF,TGCAGCGTTGAAGGTCCGGCGGGAGCCCACCAAGAGACCCAGTACTTC
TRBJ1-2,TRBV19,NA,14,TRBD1,CASSPAAGGYGYTF,TGTGCCAGTAGCCCCGCGGCAGGGGGCTATGGCTACACCTTC
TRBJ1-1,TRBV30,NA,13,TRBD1,CAWRGTENTEAFF,TGTGCCTGGAGGGGGACAGAGAACACTGAAGCTTTCTTT
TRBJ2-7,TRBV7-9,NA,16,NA,CASSLGSRDLPYEQYF,TGTGCCAGCAGCTTAGGGTCCCGGGACCTACCCTACGAGCAGTACTTC
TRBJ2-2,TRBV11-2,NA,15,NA,CASSLEGVGTGELFF,TGTGCCAGCAGCTTAGAGGGAGTAGGCACCGGGGAGCTGTTTTTT
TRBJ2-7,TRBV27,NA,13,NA,CASSLRLNYEQYF,TGTGCCAGCAGTTTACGCCTAAACTACGAGCAGTACTTC
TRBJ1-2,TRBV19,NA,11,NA,CASGSAYGYTF,TGTGCCAGCGGTAGTGCCTATGGCTACACCTTC
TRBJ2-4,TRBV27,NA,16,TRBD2,CASSFLKGLERNIQYF,TGTGCCAGCAGTTTCCTAAAGGGACTAGAGAGAAACATTCAGTACTTC
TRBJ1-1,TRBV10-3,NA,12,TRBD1,CATRQGDTEAFF,TGTGCCACCCGACAGGGCGACACTGAAGCTTTCTTT
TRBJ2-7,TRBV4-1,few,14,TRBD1,CASSSGTAAYEQYF,TGCGCCAGCAGCTCAGGGACAGCCGCCTACGAGCAGTACTTC
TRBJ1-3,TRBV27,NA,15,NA,CASSSDSDNGNTIYF,TGTGCCAGCAGCAGTGACAGCGATAATGGAAACACCATATATTTT
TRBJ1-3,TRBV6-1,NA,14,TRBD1,CASSAPGQGHTIYF,TGTGCCAGCAGTGCCCCGGGACAGGGGCACACCATATATTTT
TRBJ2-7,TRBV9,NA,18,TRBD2,CASSHPSSGRSGAYEQYF,TGTGCCAGCAGTCACCCTTCTAGCGGGAGATCGGGGGCCTACGAGCAGTACTTC
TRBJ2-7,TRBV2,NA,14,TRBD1,CASSGGQGEYEQYF,TGTGCCAGCAGTGGGGGACAGGGGGAGTACGAGCAGTACTTC
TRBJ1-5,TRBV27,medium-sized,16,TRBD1,CASSQWTGRANQPQHF,TGTGCCAGCAGTCAGTGGACAGGGCGGGCTAATCAGCCCCAGCATTTT
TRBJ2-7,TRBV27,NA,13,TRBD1,CASSLTGAYEQYF,TGTGCCAGCAGTTTGACAGGGGCCTACGAGCAGTACTTC
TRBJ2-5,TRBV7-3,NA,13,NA,CASSLTYEQTQYF,TGTGCCAGCAGCTTAACGTATGAACAGACCCAGTACTTC
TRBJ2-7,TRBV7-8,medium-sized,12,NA,CASSLSVHEQYF,TGTGCCAGCAGCTTATCGGTTCACGAGCAGTACTTC
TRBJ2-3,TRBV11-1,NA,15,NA,CASSSGTTSTDTQYF,TGTGCCAGCAGCTCCGGGACGACTAGCACAGATACGCAGTATTTT
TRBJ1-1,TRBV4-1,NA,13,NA,CASSQGGNTEAFF,TGCGCCAGCAGCCAAGGGGGGAACACTGAAGCTTTCTTT
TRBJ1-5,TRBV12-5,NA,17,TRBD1,CASGSPPGQPSNQPQHF,TGTGCTAGTGGTTCTCCCCCGGGACAGCCTAGCAATCAGCCCCAGCATTTT
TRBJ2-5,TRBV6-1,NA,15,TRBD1,CASKQGGGIQETQYF,TGTGCCAGCAAACAGGGGGGCGGCATTCAAGAGACCCAGTACTTC
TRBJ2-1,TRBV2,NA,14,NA,CASSVRFSYNEQFF,TGTGCCAGCTCTGTGAGGTTTTCCTACAATGAGCAGTTCTTC
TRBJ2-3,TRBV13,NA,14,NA,CASSLRLSTDTQYF,TGTGCCAGCAGCTTGAGGCTCAGCACAGATACGCAGTATTTT
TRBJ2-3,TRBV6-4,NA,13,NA,CASSESPTDTQYF,TGTGCCAGCAGTGAATCCCCCACAGATACGCAGTATTTT
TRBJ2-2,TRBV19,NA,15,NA,CASSIQGIGTGELFF,TGTGCCAGTAGTATACAGGGGATAGGCACCGGGGAGCTGTTTTTT
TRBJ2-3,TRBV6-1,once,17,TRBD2,CASSVMVTSGNSDTQYF,TGTGCCAGCAGTGTTATGGTGACTAGCGGGAACTCAGATACGCAGTATTTT
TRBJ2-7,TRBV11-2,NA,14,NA,CASSLNRASYEQYF,TGTGCCAGCAGCTTAAACCGGGCCTCATACGAGCAGTACTTC
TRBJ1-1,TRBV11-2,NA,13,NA,CASSLDEGAEAFF,TGTGCCAGCAGCTTAGATGAGGGGGCTGAAGCTTTCTTT
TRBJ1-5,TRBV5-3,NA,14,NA,CARRGKGTNQPQHF,TGTGCCAGGAGAGGGAAGGGGACCAATCAGCCCCAGCATTTT
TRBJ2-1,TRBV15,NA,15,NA,CATSRARGKPGEQFF,TGTGCCACCAGCAGAGCCCGCGGGAAACCGGGTGAGCAGTTCTTC
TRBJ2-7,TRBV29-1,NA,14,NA,CSVAGWFGSYEQYF,TGCAGCGTTGCTGGGTGGTTTGGGTCCTACGAGCAGTACTTC
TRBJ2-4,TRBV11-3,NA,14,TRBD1,CASSLAGQARVQYF,TGTGCCAGCAGCTTAGCGGGACAGGCAAGGGTTCAGTACTTC
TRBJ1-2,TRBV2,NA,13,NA,CASSTGRNYGYTF,TGTGCCAGCAGTACGGGACGGAACTATGGCTACACCTTC
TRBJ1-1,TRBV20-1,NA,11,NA,CSALDRILAFF,TGCAGTGCACTCGACAGGATCTTAGCTTTCTTT
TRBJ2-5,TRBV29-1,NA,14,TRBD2,CSAWVREGRETQYF,TGCAGCGCCTGGGTCCGGGAGGGCCGGGAGACCCAGTACTTC
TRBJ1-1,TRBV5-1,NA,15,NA,CASSLEADLNTEAFF,TGCGCCAGCAGCTTGGAGGCGGACCTGAACACTGAAGCTTTCTTT
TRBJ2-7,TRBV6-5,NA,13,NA,CASSYFRGYEQYF,TGTGCCAGCAGTTACTTTCGAGGCTACGAGCAGTACTTC
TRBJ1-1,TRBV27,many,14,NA,CASSLKTGNTEAFF,TGTGCCAGCAGTCTTAAGACAGGGAACACTGAAGCTTTCTTT
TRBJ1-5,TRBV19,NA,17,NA,CASSFFDRTYSNQPQHF,TGTGCCAGTAGTTTCTTTGACCGAACCTATAGCAATCAGCCCCAGCATTTT
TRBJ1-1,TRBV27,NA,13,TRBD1,CATRIGTGVEAFF,TGTGCCACCCGTATCGGGACAGGGGTTGAAGCTTTCTTT
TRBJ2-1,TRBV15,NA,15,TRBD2,CATSSGLAGGYEQFF,TGTGCCACCAGCAGCGGACTAGCGGGTGGGTATGAGCAGTTCTTC
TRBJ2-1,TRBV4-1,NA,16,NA,CASSQYRDLSYNEQFF,TGCGCCAGCAGCCAATACAGGGACCTCTCCTACAATGAGCAGTTCTTC
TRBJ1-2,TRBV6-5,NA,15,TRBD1,CASSYSGQGYYGYTF,TGTGCCAGCAGTTACTCAGGACAGGGGTACTATGGCTACACCTTC
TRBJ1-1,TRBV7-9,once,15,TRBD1,CASSLPGQGHTEAFF,TGTGCCAGCAGCTTACCGGGACAGGGACACACTGAAGCTTTCTTT